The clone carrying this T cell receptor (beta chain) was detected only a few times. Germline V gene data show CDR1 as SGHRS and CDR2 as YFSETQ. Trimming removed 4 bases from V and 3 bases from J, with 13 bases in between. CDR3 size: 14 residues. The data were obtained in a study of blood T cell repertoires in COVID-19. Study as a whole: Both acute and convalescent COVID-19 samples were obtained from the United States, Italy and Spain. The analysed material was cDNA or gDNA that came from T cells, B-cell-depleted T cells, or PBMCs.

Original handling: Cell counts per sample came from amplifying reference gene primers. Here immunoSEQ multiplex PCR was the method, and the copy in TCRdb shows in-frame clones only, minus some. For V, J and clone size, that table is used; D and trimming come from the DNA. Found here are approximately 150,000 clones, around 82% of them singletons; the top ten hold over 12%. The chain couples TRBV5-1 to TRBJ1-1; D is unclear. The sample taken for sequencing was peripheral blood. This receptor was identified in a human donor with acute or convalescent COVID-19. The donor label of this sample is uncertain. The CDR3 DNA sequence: TGCGCCAGCAGCCTTTCCTACCGGGACACTGAAGCTTTCTTT. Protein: CASSLSYRDTEAFF.